One and the same sample provided the 29 T cell receptor beta chains below, sequenced in a study of T-cell memory formation after mild COVID-19. TCRdb recomputed calls from the 5' RACE reads with MiXCR, one row per CDR3 protein. The repertoire has about 150,000 distinct CDR3 sequences, about an eighth of them found once; the top ten carry approximately 3.5%. The source material was PBMCs or a T cell subset sorted from them (not recorded which). Receptor source: a man younger than 35 who had mild COVID-19 (a few samples of this study predate the infection). Cell type and time point are not known.

This clonotype has more than one count but fewer than ten. The chain joins TRBV28 to TRBJ2-3; D not certain. V was pared by 1 base and J by 0 bases, with 8 bases between. The CDR3 consists of 15 residues. CDR1 and CDR2 (germline): MDHEN, SYDVKM. CDR3 loop: CASSLYYGSTDTQYF. Here the CDR3 DNA reads TGTGCCAGCAGTTTATACTACGGTAGCACAGATACGCAGTATTTT.

This clonotype was seen more than once but under ten times. The rearrangement links TRBV7-3 to TRBJ1-1, with D unclear. V lost 0 bases, J lost 6 bases, and 8 bases lay in between. CDR1 and CDR2 from the germline V gene are SGHTA and FQGTGA. The CDR3 contains 13 residues. Written as DNA, the CDR3 is TGTGCCAGCAGCTTAACGGCGGGGTCTGAAGCTTTCTTT. It is translated as CASSLTAGSEAFF.

V is TRBV7-9 and J is TRBJ1-2; maybe TRBD1 (5 bases). Looked up from germline, CDR1 is SEHNR and CDR2 is FQNEAQ (reference sequence). CDR3 length: 15 residues. V was clipped by 6 bases and J by 1 base, with 15 bases between them. CDR3 sequence reads: CASRPPGRNNYGYTF. CDR3 coding DNA: TGTGCCAGCAGGCCTCCGGGACGCAATAACTATGGCTACACCTTC.

This clonotype has a handful of counts. At one end the junction does not follow the germline gene, possibly because of a read error. The CDR3 loop reads CASSQDRGASTDTQYF. The CDR3 DNA reads as TGCGCCAGCAGCCAAGATCGAGGTGCTAGCACAGATACGCAGTATTTT. This chain connects TRBV4-2 to TRBJ2-3; D is uncertain. The germline V gene has CDR1 LGHNA and CDR2 YNFKEQ. The CDR3 has 16 amino acids.

This clonotype was seen a handful of times. This chain joins TRBV20-1 and TRBJ2-1; D call uncertain. The length of the CDR3 is 12 residues. Germline CDR1 is DFQATT and CDR2 is SNEGSKA (reference sequence). V shed 1 base and J shed 7 bases, with 8 bases lying between them. CDR3 sequence: CSARVSGNEQFF. The CDR3 DNA sequence: TGCAGTGCTAGAGTGAGTGGAAATGAGCAGTTCTTC.

This clonotype was observed a few times. The chain joins TRBV5-1 to TRBJ2-1; perhaps TRBD1 as D (6 bases). Germline CDR1 is SGHRS and CDR2 is YFSETQ. The CDR3 totals 15 residues. The V end lost 1 base, the J end lost 1 base, and 9 bases lay between the germline ends. The CDR3 DNA sequence: TGCGCCAGCAGCTTGAACAGGGTGTCCTACAATGAGCAGTTCTTC. Translation: CASSLNRVSYNEQFF.

Remarks on this clonotype: Given a much more abundant clone one base away, this may be a read error. The chain has TRBV5-1 and TRBJ1-1; D possibly corresponds to TRBD1 (6 bases). This CDR3 contains 15 residues. Germline CDR1 SGHRS, CDR2 YFSETQ. The CDR3 sequence is CASRTTGGANTDAFF. Written as DNA, the CDR3 is TGCGCCAGCAGAACTACGGGGGGGGCGAACACTGACGCTTTCTTT.

The gene calls are TRBV28 and TRBJ1-1; no firm D call. This CDR3 has 13 amino acids. Germline CDR1 reads MDHEN; CDR2 reads SYDVKM. Trimming cost V 6 bases and J 5 bases, with 13 bases left between them. The CDR3 DNA sequence: TGTGCCAGCAGACCCCCCCGGGTTACTGAAGCTTTCTTT. Translated: CASRPPRVTEAFF. Full variable domain (rest looked up from reference TRBV28 and TRBJ1-1): DVKVTQSSRYLVKRTGEKVFLECVQDMDHENMFWYRQDPGLGLRLIYFSYDVKMKEKGDIPEGYSVSREKKERFSLILESASTNQTSMYLCASRPPRVTEAFFGQGTRLTVV.

The chain couples TRBV5-1 to TRBJ1-1; TRBD1 is a possible D gene (6 bases). The CDR3 loop spans 15 amino acids. Germline CDR1 SGHRS, CDR2 YFSETQ. V lost 4 bases and J lost 4, with 17 bases in between. CDR3 sequence reads: CASSDGVAGVTEAFF. The CDR3 DNA follows: TGCGCCAGCAGCGATGGCGTGGCAGGGGTCACTGAAGCTTTCTTT.

This clonotype was found a few times. V gene TRBV20-1 combines with J gene TRBJ1-2; D unresolved. CDR3 length equals 13 residues. V was pared by 0 bases and J by 7 bases, with 12 bases between. Germline V lookup: CDR1 DFQATT, CDR2 SNEGSKA (reference sequence). CDR3 nucleotides: TGCAGTGCTAGAGATTGGAGGGTGGCTGGCTACACCTTC. Its protein product is CSARDWRVAGYTF.

The chain has TRBV4-3 and TRBJ2-7; D uncertain. Trimming left V 5 bases short and J 0 bases short, with 14 bases between. The CDR3 spans 15 residues. Per the germline V gene, CDR1 is LGHNA and CDR2 is YSLEER. Here the CDR3 reads CASSKVADFSYEQYF. The CDR3 nucleotides are TGCGCCAGCAGCAAAGTTGCGGATTTCTCCTACGAGCAGTACTTC.

This clonotype was counted a few times. The chain is built from TRBV5-1 and TRBJ1-2, with unresolved D. V was trimmed by 0 bases and J by 10 bases, leaving 13 bases between them. Germline assignment: CDR1 SGHRS and CDR2 YFSETQ. CDR3 length equals 13 residues. The CDR3 coding sequence is TGCGCCAGCAGCTTGGTCGCGGATAGGAACTACACCTTC. It codes for CASSLVADRNYTF.

This clonotype came up a few times. At one end, the junction sequence differs from germline, possibly due to a read error. This chain uses TRBV18 with TRBJ2-1; no clear D gene. CDR1 KGHSH and CDR2 LQKENI come from the germline V gene. This CDR3 contains 11 residues. The CDR3 sequence: CASSPQDEQFF. In DNA form, the CDR3 reads TGTGCCAGCTCCCCACAAGATGAGCAGTTCTTC.

This clonotype occurred a few times. V usage is TRBV5-1 and J usage is TRBJ1-1; possibly TRBD1 for D (6 bases). Trimming removed 3 bases from V and 8 bases from J, with 17 bases in between. The CDR3 runs to 14 residues. Germline CDR1 and CDR2: SGHRS and YFSETQ. Here the CDR3 reads CASSSQTGPEEAFF. CDR3 nucleotide sequence: TGCGCCAGCAGCTCTCAGACAGGTCCAGAGGAAGCTTTCTTT.

This clonotype was detected only a few times. J is TRBJ1-6 and V is TRBV18; D is unresolved. CDR3 size: 14 residues. The germline V gene encodes CDR1 KGHSH and CDR2 LQKENI. Trimming took off 5 bases at V and 8 bases at J, with 13 bases between the two ends. CDR3 sequence: CASSSTVWDSPLHF. CDR3 nucleotide sequence: TGTGCCAGCTCATCTACAGTTTGGGATTCACCCCTCCACTTT.

The V and J genes are TRBV5-1 and TRBJ2-2; D remains unclear. CDR3 size: 13 residues. Germline V gene data show CDR1 as SGHRS and CDR2 as YFSETQ. V was clipped by 1 base and J by 6 bases, with 7 bases between them. The CDR3 nucleotides are TGCGCCAGCAGCTTGAGCGTGGCCGGGGAGCTGTTTTTT. Residues: CASSLSVAGELFF. The full variable domain, in which reference TRBV5-1 and TRBJ2-2 provide the parts outside the CDR3, is KAGVTQTPRYLIKTRGQQVTLSCSPISGHRSVSWYQQTPGQGLQFLFEYFSETQRNKGNFPGRFSGRQFSNSRSEMNVSTLELGDSALYLCASSLSVAGELFFGEGSRLTVL.

This rearrangement joins TRBV10-2 to TRBJ1-1; D is perhaps TRBD1 (5 bases). This CDR3 region has 14 residues. Germline V CDR1 and CDR2: WSHSY, SAAADI. The V and J ends lost 2 bases and 4 bases respectively, with 11 bases between them. The CDR3 DNA sequence: TGCGCCAGCAGTGAGAGTCAGGGAGTCACTGAAGCTTTCTTT. Its protein is CASSESQGVTEAFF.

In its sample, this clonotype was seen a few times. The V call is TRBV29-1, the J call TRBJ2-7; TRBD1 aligns across 11 bases. The CDR3 consists of 14 residues. Germline V lookup: CDR1 SQVTM, CDR2 ANQGSEA. Unmatched junction bases numbered 9, after V lost 6 bases and J lost 5 bases. The CDR3 sequence is CSVETGTGGDEQYF. CDR3 coding DNA: TGCAGCGTCGAGACCGGGACAGGGGGAGACGAGCAGTACTTC.

This chain's CDR3 is CASSLTGGYEQYF. CDR3 in DNA: TGTGCCAGCAGCCTGACAGGGGGATACGAGCAGTACTTC. The chain has TRBV11-2 and TRBJ2-7; 9 nucleotides line up with TRBD1. J lost 4 bases, V lost 5 bases, and 3 bases had no gene match. CDR3 length: 13 residues. Germline V gene lookup returns CDR1 SGHAT and CDR2 FQNNGV.

V and J are TRBV5-4 and TRBJ1-2; 7 bases are shared with TRBD1. In germline, CDR1 is SGHNT, CDR2 YYREEE (reference sequence). With 4 bases clipped from V and 6 bases from J, the junction kept 18 bases outside the gene matches. The CDR3 consists of 17 residues. The CDR3 nucleotides read TGTGCCAGCAGCCCGCAGGGGGGGCTGAACCCCGGGCATGGCTACACCTTC. Protein product: CASSPQGGLNPGHGYTF.

The chain joins TRBV6-6 to TRBJ2-5, with D perhaps matching TRBD1 or TRBD2 (5 bases each). Trimming removed 5 bases from V and 6 bases from J, with 10 bases in between. The CDR3 runs to 12 residues. Germline CDR1 and CDR2: MNHNY and SVGAGI (reference sequence). CDR3 in DNA: TGTGCCAGCAGTCTTCAGGGACAGACCCAGTACTTC. This codes for CASSLQGQTQYF.

This clonotype was observed a few times. The chain couples TRBV5-1 to TRBJ2-3; 7 positions match TRBD2. V lost 7 bases and J lost 10; bases outside the gene matches: 15. The germline V gene encodes CDR1 SGHRS and CDR2 YFSETQ. This CDR3 has 14 amino acids. As DNA, the CDR3 is TGCGCCAGCCGCTACGATCCCGGGGGGTCTGCGCAGTATTTT. This translates into CASRYDPGGSAQYF.

The chain uses TRBV4-3 and TRBJ1-2, with 7 nucleotides matching TRBD1. J was trimmed by 8 bases and V by 4 bases; bases with no gene match: 7. This CDR3 comprises 13 residues. Germline-derived CDR1 and CDR2 are LGHNA and YSLEER. The CDR3 DNA is TGCGCCAGCAGCCGACAGGGTTTGGGGGGCTACACCTTC. Translating gives CASSRQGLGGYTF.

This clonotype came up a few times. The chain employs TRBV7-6 and TRBJ1-1, with 7 bases identical to TRBD1. The CDR3 is 13 residues long. Germline V CDR1 and CDR2: SGHVS, FNYEAQ. With V trimmed by 3 bases and J by 6 bases, 4 bases remained unmatched. CDR3 amino acids: CASSFKDRSEAFF. CDR3 nucleotides: TGTGCCAGCAGCTTCAAGGACAGGTCTGAAGCTTTCTTT.

The chain uses TRBV28 and TRBJ1-4; D possibly corresponds to TRBD1 (5 bases). Trimming stripped 5 bases from V and 8 bases from J, with 15 bases between. This CDR3 spans 14 amino acids. Germline CDR1 reads MDHEN; CDR2 reads SYDVKM. The CDR3 loop reads CASSGVGEWEKLFF. The CDR3 DNA is TGTGCCAGCAGTGGAGTGGGGGAGTGGGAAAAACTGTTTTTT.

This clonotype was detected a few times. The chain recombines TRBV3-1 with TRBJ2-1; 10 nucleotides match TRBD1. Germline CDR1 is LGHDT and CDR2 is YNNKEL (reference sequence). The CDR3 is 17 amino acids. Germline trimming cut 3 bases from V and 5 bases from J; bases unmatched to any gene: 10. CDR3 bases: TGTGCCAGCAGCCAGGGTTTCTCTGGGACAGGGGACAATGAGCAGTTCTTC. Amino acids: CASSQGFSGTGDNEQFF.

The table lists this clonotype with many counts. This chain uses TRBV20-1 with TRBJ2-1; 8 bases match TRBD2. This CDR3 contains 10 residues. Germline CDR1 DFQATT, CDR2 SNEGSKA (reference sequence). Unmatched junction bases numbered 9, after V lost 8 bases and J lost 15 bases. The CDR3: CSPAGGVAFF. The DNA of the CDR3 is TGCAGTCCTGCGGGGGGCGTTGCGTTCTTC.

The V call is TRBV29-1, the J call TRBJ1-1; no definite D call. V lost 5 bases and J lost 0, with 13 bases in between. This CDR3 spans 14 amino acids. CDR1 and CDR2 from the germline V gene are SQVTM and ANQGSEA. The CDR3 spells CSVLRTTLNTEAFF. As DNA, the CDR3 is TGCAGCGTTCTACGGACCACCCTGAACACTGAAGCTTTCTTT.

V and J are TRBV6-1 and TRBJ1-5; a weak D match, TRBD1 (6 bases). V lost 5 bases, J lost 1 base, and 15 bases lay in between. This CDR3 has 16 residues. The germline CDR1 and CDR2 sequences are MNHNS and SASEGT. In nucleotides, the CDR3 is TGTGCCAGCAGTTGGGGGGGGCAGTTGAGCAATCAGCCCCAGCATTTT. Encoded protein: CASSWGGQLSNQPQHF.